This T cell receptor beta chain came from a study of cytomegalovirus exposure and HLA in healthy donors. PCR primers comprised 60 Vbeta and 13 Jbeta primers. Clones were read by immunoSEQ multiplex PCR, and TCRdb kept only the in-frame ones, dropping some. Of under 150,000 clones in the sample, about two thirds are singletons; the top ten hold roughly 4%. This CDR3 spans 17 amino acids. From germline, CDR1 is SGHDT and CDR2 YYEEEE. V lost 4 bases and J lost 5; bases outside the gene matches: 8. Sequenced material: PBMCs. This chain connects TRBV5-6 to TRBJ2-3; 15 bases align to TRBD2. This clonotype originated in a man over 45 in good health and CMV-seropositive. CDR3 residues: CASSDGLAGGPGDTQYF. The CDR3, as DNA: TGTGCCAGCAGCGACGGACTAGCGGGGGGGCCGGGAGATACGCAGTATTTT.